This T cell receptor beta chain stems from a study of OX40 agonist ivuxolimab in advanced cancers. Looking at the study overall: An agonistic anti-OX40 (CD134) antibody, ivuxolimab, was used to treat the patients. Patients in dose escalation had liver, melanoma, kidney or head and neck cancers. Averaging about 60 years in age, with a range of about 23 to 79, the cohort was around 83% male. The study, taken as a whole, reports: The CD4+ and CD8+ T cells in the blood had expanded clonally by week 6 at 0.1 to 3.0 mg/kg.

A remark on this clone: Its antigen remains unknown.

V was pared by 2 bases and J by 0 bases, with 9 bases between. Germline CDR1 and CDR2: SGHTS and YDEGEE. CDR3 length: 15 amino acids. Only in-frame clones appear in the TCRdb table, and some are missing; sequencing was by immunoSEQ multiplex PCR. The sample lists fewer than 80,000 clones; 70% to 90% were seen once. Sequences were derived from CD4+ or CD8+ T cells sorted from blood, sampled in a trial of the OX40 agonist ivuxolimab. The J gene is TRBJ1-3, the V gene TRBV5-8; a possible D gene is TRBD1 (5 bases). The origin of this receptor is an adult with an advanced solid tumor such as melanoma, head and neck, liver or kidney cancer. CDR3 in amino acids: CASSLEGFSGNTIYF. CDR3 DNA: TGTGCCAGCAGCTTAGAGGGGTTCTCTGGAAACACCATATATTTT. Complete variable domain (other parts from reference TRBV5-8 and TRBJ1-3): EAGVTQSPTHLIKTRGQQATLRCSPISGHTSVYWYQQALGLGLQFLLWYDEGEERNRGNFPPRFSGRQFPNYSSELNVNALELEDSALYLCASSLEGFSGNTIYFGEGSWLTVV.